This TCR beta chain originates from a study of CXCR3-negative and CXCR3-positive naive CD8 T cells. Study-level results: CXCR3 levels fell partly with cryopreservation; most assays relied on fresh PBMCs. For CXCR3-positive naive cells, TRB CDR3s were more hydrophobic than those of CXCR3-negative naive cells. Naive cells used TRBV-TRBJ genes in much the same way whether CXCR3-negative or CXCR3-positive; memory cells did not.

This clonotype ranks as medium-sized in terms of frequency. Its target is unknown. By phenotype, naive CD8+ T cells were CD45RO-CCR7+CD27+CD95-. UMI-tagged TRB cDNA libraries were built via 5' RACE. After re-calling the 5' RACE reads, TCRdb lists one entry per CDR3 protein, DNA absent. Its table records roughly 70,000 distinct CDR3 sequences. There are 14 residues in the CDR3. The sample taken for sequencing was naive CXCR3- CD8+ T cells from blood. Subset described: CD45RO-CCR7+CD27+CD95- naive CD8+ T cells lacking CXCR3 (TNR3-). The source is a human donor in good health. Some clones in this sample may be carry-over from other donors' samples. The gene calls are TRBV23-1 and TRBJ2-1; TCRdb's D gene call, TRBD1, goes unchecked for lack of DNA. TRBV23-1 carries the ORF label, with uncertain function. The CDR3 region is CASSLGQEYNEQFF.